Following are 9 T cell receptor beta chains from one sample sequenced in a study of blood T cell repertoires in COVID-19. The assay was immunoSEQ multiplex PCR, and TCRdb's table has in-frame clones only and misses some. Found here are around 260,000 clones, around 89% of them singletons; the top ten hold around 0.84%. Sequences were obtained from peripheral blood. These receptors all stem from a man between 25 and 39 years old with acute or convalescent COVID-19.

This clone was seen a single time. The chain joins TRBV2 to TRBJ1-2; possible D gene TRBD1, 6 bases. This CDR3 is 15 amino acids long. Trimming pared 5 bases from V and 4 bases from J, leaving 17 bases between. Germline loops: CDR1 SNHLY, CDR2 FYNNEI. CDR3 DNA: TGTGCCAGCAGTCCAACAACAGGGTCGGGCTATGGCTACACCTTC. Its protein is CASSPTTGSGYGYTF.

This chain uses TRBV28 with TRBJ2-1, with TRBD1 matching 8 bases. Germline lookup yields CDR1 MDHEN and CDR2 SYDVKM. The length of the CDR3 is 15 residues. Trimming removed 7 bases from V and 6 bases from J; junction bases left unmatched: 11. The CDR3 DNA is TGTGCCAGCATAGGCGGGGACAGGAAGGCCAATGAGCAGTTCTTC. This codes for CASIGGDRKANEQFF.

This sequence joins TRBV4-1 and TRBJ1-6; unclear D gene. Germline V gene sequence: CDR1 MGHRA, CDR2 YSYEKL. The CDR3 loop spans 17 amino acids. The ends were cut back, 3 bases at V and 0 bases at J, with 12 bases in the middle. In nucleotides, the CDR3 is TGCGCCAGCAGCCAGAACTACGGGTTCTCCTATAATTCACCCCTCCACTTT. As protein: CASSQNYGFSYNSPLHF.

This chain links TRBV23-1 with TRBJ1-5, with D perhaps TRBD1 (5 bases). TRBV23-1 is labeled an ORF, and its function is uncertain. V was pared by 11 bases and J by 3 bases, with 20 bases between. The CDR3 length is 15 residues. CDR3 sequence (DNA): TGCGCCTCTCCCAGCAGGGAAAACACCAATCAGCCCCAGCATTTT. It yields the protein CASPSRENTNQPQHF.

The gene calls are TRBV7-3 and TRBJ2-7; D may be TRBD2 (6 bases). Germline V gene lookup returns CDR1 SGHTA and CDR2 FQGTGA. V was clipped by 4 bases and J by 8 bases, with 15 bases between them. This CDR3 is built from 13 residues. Here the CDR3 reads CASSSGATSKQYF. CDR3 sequence (DNA): TGTGCCAGCAGCTCCGGGGCAACTAGCAAGCAGTACTTC.

The V gene is TRBV28, the J gene TRBJ2-2, with 7 bases aligning to TRBD2. Trimming cost V 10 bases and J 4 bases; bases outside gene matches: 9. Germline V lookup: CDR1 MDHEN, CDR2 SYDVKM. This CDR3 spans 14 amino acids. The CDR3 is CATSLASGTGELFF. Here the CDR3 DNA reads TGTGCCACCTCACTAGCGTCGGGCACCGGGGAGCTGTTTTTT.

The chain employs TRBV5-1 and TRBJ2-3; D may be TRBD1 (6 bases). Germline V gives CDR1 SGHRS, CDR2 YFSETQ. The CDR3 sequence is 14 residues long. Trimming cost V 5 bases and J 2 bases, with 12 bases left between them. CDR3: CASRSGEVTDTQYF. The CDR3, as DNA: TGCGCCAGCAGATCAGGGGAAGTCACAGATACGCAGTATTTT. The complete variable domain, with remaining parts taken from reference TRBV5-1 and TRBJ2-3, reads KAGVTQTPRYLIKTRGQQVTLSCSPISGHRSVSWYQQTPGQGLQFLFEYFSETQRNKGNFPGRFSGRQFSNSRSEMNVSTLELGDSALYLCASRSGEVTDTQYFGPGTRLTVL.

This clone was recorded once. The chain uses TRBV18 and TRBJ1-2, with 7 bases identical to TRBD1. Trimming took 6 bases from V and 2 from J; bases not matched to a gene: 3. CDR1 and CDR2 (germline): KGHSH, LQKENI. The CDR3 contains 13 residues. The CDR3 DNA sequence: TGTGCCAGCTCTCAGGACAGGAACTATGGCTACACCTTC. Its protein product is CASSQDRNYGYTF.

In regard to this clone: In the same sample, other DNA sequences code for this CDR3. The rearrangement links TRBV19 to TRBJ2-7; possibly TRBD2 for D (5 bases). The V and J ends lost 1 base and 5 bases respectively, with 9 bases between them. The CDR3 contains 13 residues. Germline V gene sequence: CDR1 LNHDA, CDR2 SQIVND (reference sequence). The CDR3 is CASSIGTGNEQYF. The CDR3 bases are TGTGCCAGTAGTATAGGAACCGGGAACGAGCAGTACTTC.